This entry is about one T cell receptor (beta chain). The target antigen is unknown. V lost 11 bases and J 3 bases, leaving 25 bases between the germline ends. Per germline, CDR1 WSHSY and CDR2 SAAADI. The CDR3 is 16 residues long. The sample is drawn from a study of siplizumab effects on memory and regulatory T cells. Findings and caveats of the study: It was never confirmed that proliferating Tregs from siplizumab cultures were suppressive. Sequences that were alloreactive and traceable to unstimulated CD4+ memory cells were significantly reduced by siplizumab.

Profiled with immunoSEQ multiplex PCR; TCRdb holds only in-frame clones, not every one. The sample has around 100,000 clones, about 95% seen once. The sequenced sample consisted of non-Treg CD4+ T cells sorted from blood. The chain links TRBV10-2 to TRBJ1-1, with TRBD1 as a possible D gene (6 bases). This clonotype was sampled from a human donor in good health. CDR3 sequence reads: CAASWTASKGDTEAFF. The DNA of the CDR3 is TGCGCCGCCTCCTGGACAGCCTCCAAAGGGGACACTGAAGCTTTCTTT.